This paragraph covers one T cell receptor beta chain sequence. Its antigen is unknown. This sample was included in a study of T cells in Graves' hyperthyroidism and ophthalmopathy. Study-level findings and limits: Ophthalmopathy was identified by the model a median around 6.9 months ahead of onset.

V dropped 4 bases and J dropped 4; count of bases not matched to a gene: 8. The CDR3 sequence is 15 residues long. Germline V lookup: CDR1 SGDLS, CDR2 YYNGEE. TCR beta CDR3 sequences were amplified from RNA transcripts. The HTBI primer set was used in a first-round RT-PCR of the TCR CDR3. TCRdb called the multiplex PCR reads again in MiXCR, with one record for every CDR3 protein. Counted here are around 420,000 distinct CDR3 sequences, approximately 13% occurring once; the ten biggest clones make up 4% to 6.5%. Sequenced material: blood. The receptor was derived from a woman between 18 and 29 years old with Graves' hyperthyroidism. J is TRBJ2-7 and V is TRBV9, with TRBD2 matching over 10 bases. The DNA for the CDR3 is TGTGCCAGCAGCAACACCTATAGCGGGAGGTACGAGCAGTACTTC. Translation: CASSNTYSGRYEQYF.